This TCR beta chain was recorded in a study of cytomegalovirus exposure and HLA in healthy donors. General study results and limits: Reported performance of the classifier showed diagnosis of cytomegalovirus status with high specificity and sensitivity.

With respect to this clone: The antigen is not known.

The donors were in the roughly 120-subject validation cohort; that cohort was separate from the approximately 670-subject first cohort. Sequencing was performed with immunoSEQ multiplex PCR; in TCRdb, only in-frame clones are kept and a portion is missing. The sample records hundreds of thousands of clones, roughly 84% being singletons. The specimen was PBMCs. The sequence was obtained from a woman between 18 and 29 years old in good health and CMV-seropositive.

CDR3 nucleotide sequence: TGTGCCAGCAGCCCCGGTGGGACAGGAAGATATAGCAATCAGCCCCAGCATTTT. It encodes CASSPGGTGRYSNQPQHF. This sequence joins TRBV5-6 and TRBJ1-5; 8 positions agree with TRBD1. After removal of 4 bases from V and 0 bases from J, the junction contained 12 bases not matched to a gene. The CDR3 is 18 amino acids. Germline V gene sequence: CDR1 SGHDT, CDR2 YYEEEE.